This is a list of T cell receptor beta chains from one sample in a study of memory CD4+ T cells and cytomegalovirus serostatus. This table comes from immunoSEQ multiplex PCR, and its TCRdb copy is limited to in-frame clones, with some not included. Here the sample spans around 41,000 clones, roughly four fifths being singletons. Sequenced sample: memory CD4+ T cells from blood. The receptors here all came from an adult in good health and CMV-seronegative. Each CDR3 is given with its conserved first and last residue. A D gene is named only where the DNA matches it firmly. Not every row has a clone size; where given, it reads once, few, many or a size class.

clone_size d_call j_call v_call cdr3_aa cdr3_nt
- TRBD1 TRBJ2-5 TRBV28 CASSRDRGKETQYF TGTGCCAGCAGTCGGGACAGGGGAAAAGAGACCCAGTACTTC
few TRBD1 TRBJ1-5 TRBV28 CASSPRQGAFGQPQHF TGTGCCAGCAGCCCCAGACAGGGGGCCTTTGGTCAGCCCCAGCATTTT
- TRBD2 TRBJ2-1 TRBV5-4 CASSYTSGRPNEQFF TGTGCCAGCAGTTATACTAGCGGGAGGCCCAATGAGCAGTTCTTC
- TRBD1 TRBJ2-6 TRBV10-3 CAISGPSGTGSGANVLTF TGTGCCATCAGTGGTCCCTCCGGGACAGGCTCTGGGGCCAACGTCCTGACTTTC
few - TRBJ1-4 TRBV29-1 CSVGDGGATNEKLFF TGCAGCGTTGGGGACGGAGGGGCAACTAATGAAAAACTGTTTTTT
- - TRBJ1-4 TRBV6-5 CASSPGGTNEKLFF TGTGCCAGCAGTCCGGGGGGGACTAATGAAAAACTGTTTTTT
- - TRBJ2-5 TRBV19 CASSMVRDRETQYF TGTGCCAGTAGTATGGTACGGGATCGGGAGACCCAGTACTTC
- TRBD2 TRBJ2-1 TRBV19 CASSRRSGVSSYNEQFF TGTGCCAGTAGTAGACGTAGCGGGGTCTCCTCCTACAATGAGCAGTTCTTC
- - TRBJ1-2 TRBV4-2 CASSQFDGAGGYTF TGTGCCAGCAGCCAGTTTGATGGGGCCGGTGGCTACACCTTC
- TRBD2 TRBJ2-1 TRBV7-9 CASCYGLAGYYNEQFF TGTGCCAGCTGCTATGGACTAGCGGGATACTACAATGAGCAGTTCTTC
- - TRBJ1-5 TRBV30 CAWSGGGIQPQHF TGTGCCTGGAGTGGAGGGGGGATTCAGCCCCAGCATTTT
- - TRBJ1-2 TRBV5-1 CASSLDRVNYGYTF TGCGCCAGCAGCTTGGACAGGGTGAACTATGGCTACACCTTC
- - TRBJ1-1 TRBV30 CAWSPGLNTEAFF TGTGCCTGGAGTCCAGGGTTGAACACTGAAGCTTTCTTT
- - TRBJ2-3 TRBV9 CASSVQGTDTQYF TGTGCCAGCAGCGTGCAGGGAACAGATACGCAGTATTTT
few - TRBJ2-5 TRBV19 CASSGGDGTPRETQYF TGTGCCAGTAGTGGGGGCGACGGGACCCCCCGAGAGACCCAGTACTTC
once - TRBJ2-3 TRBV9 CASSELRFTDTQYF TGTGCCAGCAGCGAACTCAGATTCACAGATACGCAGTATTTT
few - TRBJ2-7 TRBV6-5 CASSPTRGPSYEQYF TGTGCCAGCAGCCCCACGAGAGGGCCCTCCTACGAGCAGTACTTC
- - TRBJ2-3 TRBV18 CASSPRQGVTDTQYF TGTGCCAGCTCACCAAGGCAGGGCGTCACAGATACGCAGTATTTT
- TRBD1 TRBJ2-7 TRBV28 CASSLQQGFTYEQYF TGTGCCAGCAGTTTGCAACAGGGGTTTACCTACGAGCAGTACTTC
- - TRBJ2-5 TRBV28 CAIGERREAQYF TGTGCCATCGGGGAACGAAGAGAGGCCCAGTACTTC
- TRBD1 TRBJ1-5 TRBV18 CASSPLNVGQGLNQPQHF TGTGCCAGCTCACCGCTGAACGTGGGACAGGGGCTAAATCAGCCCCAGCATTTT
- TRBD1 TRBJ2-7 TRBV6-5 CASSQDRESEQYF TGTGCCAGCAGCCAAGACAGGGAGTCCGAGCAGTACTTC
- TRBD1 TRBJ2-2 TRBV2 CASKQGAHTGELFF TGTGCCAGCAAACAGGGGGCGCACACCGGGGAGCTGTTTTTT
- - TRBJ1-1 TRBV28 CASSLITVNTEAFF TGTGCCAGCAGTTTAATAACGGTGAACACTGAAGCTTTCTTT
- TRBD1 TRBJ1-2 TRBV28 CASIRDRDFDGYTF TGTGCCAGCATAAGGGACAGGGATTTTGATGGCTACACCTTC
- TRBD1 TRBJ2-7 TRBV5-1 CASSLGDRGYEQYF TGCGCCAGCAGCTTGGGGGACAGGGGCTACGAGCAGTACTTC
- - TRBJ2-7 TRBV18 CASSPPSPSGYEQYF TGTGCCAGCTCACCACCGAGTCCCTCTGGCTACGAGCAGTACTTC
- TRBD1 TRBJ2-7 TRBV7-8 CASSFPGTGSYEQYF TGTGCCAGCAGCTTTCCCGGGACAGGGAGCTACGAGCAGTACTTC
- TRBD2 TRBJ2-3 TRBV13 CASSRRTYGRAGPDTQYF TGTGCCAGCAGCCGAAGAACTTACGGGAGGGCCGGGCCAGATACGCAGTATTTT
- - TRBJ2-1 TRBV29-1 CSVVGRPEEGGEQFF TGCAGCGTTGTAGGGCGGCCTGAAGAAGGGGGTGAGCAGTTCTTC
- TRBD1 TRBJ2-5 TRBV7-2 CASSSRQGGETQYF TGTGCCAGCAGCTCAAGACAGGGCGGGGAGACCCAGTACTTC
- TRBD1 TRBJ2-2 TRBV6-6 CASWTGGNTGELFF TGTGCCAGCTGGACAGGGGGAAACACCGGGGAGCTGTTTTTT
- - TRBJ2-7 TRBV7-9 CASSLSGRRAEQYF TGTGCCAGCAGCTTATCCGGGAGACGGGCCGAGCAGTACTTC
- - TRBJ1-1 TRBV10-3 CAISEAQGRTEAFF TGTGCCATCAGTGAAGCACAGGGTCGGACTGAAGCTTTCTTT
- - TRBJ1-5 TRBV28 CASSLVGAGQPQHF TGTGCCAGCAGTTTAGTAGGGGCGGGGCAGCCCCAGCATTTT
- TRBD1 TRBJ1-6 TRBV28 CASSPGTGTYNSPLHF TGTGCCAGCAGCCCAGGGACAGGAACCTATAATTCACCCCTCCACTTT
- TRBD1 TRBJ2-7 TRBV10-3 CAIRDRDGEYEQYF TGTGCCATCAGGGACAGGGATGGTGAGTACGAGCAGTACTTC
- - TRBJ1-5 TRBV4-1 CASSHAGMGQPQHF TGCGCCAGCAGCCATGCGGGGATGGGTCAGCCCCAGCATTTT
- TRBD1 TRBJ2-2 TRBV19 CASSIRRGQGFTGELFF TGTGCCAGTAGTATAAGGCGGGGACAGGGGTTCACCGGGGAGCTGTTTTTT
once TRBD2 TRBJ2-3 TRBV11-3 CASSLAGGPTDTQYF TGTGCCAGCAGCTTAGCGGGAGGACCCACAGATACGCAGTATTTT